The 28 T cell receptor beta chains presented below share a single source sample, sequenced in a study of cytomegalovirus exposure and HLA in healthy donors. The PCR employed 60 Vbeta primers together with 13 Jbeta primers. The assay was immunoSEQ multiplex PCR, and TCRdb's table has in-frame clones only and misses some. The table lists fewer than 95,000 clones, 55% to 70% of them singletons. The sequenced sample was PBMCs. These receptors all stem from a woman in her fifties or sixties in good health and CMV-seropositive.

The CDR3 sequence is CASSLVQGDGYTF. CDR3 nucleotide sequence: TGTGCCAGCAGCTTGGTACAGGGGGATGGCTACACCTTC. J is TRBJ1-2 and V is TRBV5-6; 8 bases are shared with TRBD1. CDR3 length equals 13 residues. The V gene end was trimmed by 0 bases and the J gene end by 6 bases; junction bases not matched to a gene: 1. CDR1 and CDR2 (germline): SGHDT, YYEEEE.

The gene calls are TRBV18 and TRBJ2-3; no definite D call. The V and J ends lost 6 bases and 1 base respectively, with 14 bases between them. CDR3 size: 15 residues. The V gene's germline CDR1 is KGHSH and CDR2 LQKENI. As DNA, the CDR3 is TGTGCCAGCTCTCAGAGGCTCCATGGCACAGATACGCAGTATTTT. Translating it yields CASSQRLHGTDTQYF.

CDR3: CASRPAGRGDTGELFF. The DNA of the CDR3 is TGTGCCAGTAGACCCGCCGGGAGAGGGGACACCGGGGAGCTGTTTTTT. V and J are TRBV19 and TRBJ2-2; TRBD2 might be the D (6 bases). The V end lost 6 bases, the J end lost 3 bases, and 17 bases lay between the germline ends. CDR1 and CDR2 (germline): LNHDA, SQIVND (reference sequence). The CDR3 sequence is 16 residues long.

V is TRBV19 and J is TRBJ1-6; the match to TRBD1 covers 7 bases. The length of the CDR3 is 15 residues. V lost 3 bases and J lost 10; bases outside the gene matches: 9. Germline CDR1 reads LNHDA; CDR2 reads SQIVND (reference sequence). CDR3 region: CASSIRQGQRSPLHF. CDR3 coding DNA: TGTGCCAGTAGTATCCGCCAGGGACAGCGATCACCCCTCCACTTT.

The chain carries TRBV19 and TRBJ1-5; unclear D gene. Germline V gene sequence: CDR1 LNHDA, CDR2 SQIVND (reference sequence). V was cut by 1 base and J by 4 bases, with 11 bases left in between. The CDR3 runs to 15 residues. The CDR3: CASSIVAVGNQPQHF. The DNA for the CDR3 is TGTGCCAGTAGTATAGTGGCGGTTGGGAATCAGCCCCAGCATTTT.

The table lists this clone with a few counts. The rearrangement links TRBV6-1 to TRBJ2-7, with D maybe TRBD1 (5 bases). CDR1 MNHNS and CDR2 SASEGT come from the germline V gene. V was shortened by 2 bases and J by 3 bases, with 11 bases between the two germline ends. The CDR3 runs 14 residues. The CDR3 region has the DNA TGTGCCAGCAGTGAAATAAGGGGTTTCTACGAGCAGTACTTC. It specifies CASSEIRGFYEQYF.

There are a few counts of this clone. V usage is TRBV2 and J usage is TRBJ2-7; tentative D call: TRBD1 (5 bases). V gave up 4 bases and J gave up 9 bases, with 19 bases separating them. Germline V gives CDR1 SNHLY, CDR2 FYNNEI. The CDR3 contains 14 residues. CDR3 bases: TGTGCCAGCAGTGGGACATTCCCTTCAGAGGTGCAGTACTTC. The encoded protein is CASSGTFPSEVQYF.

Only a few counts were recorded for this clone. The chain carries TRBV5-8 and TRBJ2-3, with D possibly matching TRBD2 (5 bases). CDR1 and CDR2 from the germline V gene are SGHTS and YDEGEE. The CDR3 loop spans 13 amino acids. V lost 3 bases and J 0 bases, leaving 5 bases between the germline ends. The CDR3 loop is CASSSGSTDTQYF. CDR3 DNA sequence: TGTGCCAGCAGCTCGGGGAGCACAGATACGCAGTATTTT. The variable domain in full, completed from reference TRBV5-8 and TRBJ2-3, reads EAGVTQSPTHLIKTRGQQATLRCSPISGHTSVYWYQQALGLGLQFLLWYDEGEERNRGNFPPRFSGRQFPNYSSELNVNALELEDSALYLCASSSGSTDTQYFGPGTRLTVL.

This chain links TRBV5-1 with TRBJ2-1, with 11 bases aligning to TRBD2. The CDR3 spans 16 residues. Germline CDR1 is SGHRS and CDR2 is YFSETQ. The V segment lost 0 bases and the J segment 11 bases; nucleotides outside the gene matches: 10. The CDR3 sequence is CASSLEVSGGEGQQFF. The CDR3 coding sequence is TGCGCCAGCAGCTTGGAGGTTAGCGGGGGGGAGGGGCAGCAGTTCTTC.

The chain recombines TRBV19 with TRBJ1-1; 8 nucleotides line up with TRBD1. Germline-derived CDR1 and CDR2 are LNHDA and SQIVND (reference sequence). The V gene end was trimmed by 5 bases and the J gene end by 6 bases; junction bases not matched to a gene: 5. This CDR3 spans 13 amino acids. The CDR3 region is CASSSETGAEAFF. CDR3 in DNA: TGTGCCAGTAGTTCCGAGACAGGGGCTGAAGCTTTCTTT.

CDR3 residues: CAISESIGLAANTGELFF. The CDR3 nucleotides are TGTGCCATCAGTGAGTCAATAGGACTAGCGGCTAACACCGGGGAGCTGTTTTTT. The chain recombines TRBV10-3 with TRBJ2-2, with 10 bases identical to TRBD2. The V and J ends lost 0 bases and 2 bases, in that order; junction bases with no gene match: 6. The CDR3 sequence is 18 residues long. CDR1 is ENHRY and CDR2 is SYGVKD in the germline V gene.

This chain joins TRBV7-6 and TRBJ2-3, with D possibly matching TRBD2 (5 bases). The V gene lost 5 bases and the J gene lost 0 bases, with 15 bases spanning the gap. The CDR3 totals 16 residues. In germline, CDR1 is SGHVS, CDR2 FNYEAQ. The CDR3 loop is CASSPIVRVSTDTQYF. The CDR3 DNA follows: TGTGCCAGCAGCCCGATTGTGAGGGTCAGCACAGATACGCAGTATTTT.

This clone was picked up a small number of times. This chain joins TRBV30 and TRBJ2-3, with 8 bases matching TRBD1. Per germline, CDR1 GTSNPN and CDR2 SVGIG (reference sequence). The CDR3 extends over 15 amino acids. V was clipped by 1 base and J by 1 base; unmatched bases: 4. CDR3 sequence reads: CAWSEETGGTDTQYF. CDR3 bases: TGTGCCTGGAGTGAGGAGACAGGGGGCACAGATACGCAGTATTTT.

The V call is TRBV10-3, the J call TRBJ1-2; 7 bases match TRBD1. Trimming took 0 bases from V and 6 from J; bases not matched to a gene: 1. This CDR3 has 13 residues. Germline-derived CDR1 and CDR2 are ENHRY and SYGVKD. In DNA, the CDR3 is TGTGCCATCAGTGAGTCTACAGGGGATGGCTACACCTTC. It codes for CAISESTGDGYTF.

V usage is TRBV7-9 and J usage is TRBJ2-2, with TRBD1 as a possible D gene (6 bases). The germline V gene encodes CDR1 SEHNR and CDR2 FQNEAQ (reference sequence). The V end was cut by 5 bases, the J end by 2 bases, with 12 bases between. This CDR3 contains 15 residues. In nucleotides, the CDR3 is TGTGCCAGCAGCCCCACCGGGACAAACACCGGGGAGCTGTTTTTT. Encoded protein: CASSPTGTNTGELFF.

The CDR3 region has the DNA TGTGCCAGCACCAATAGGGGACTCCGAGAGGAGCTGTTTTTT. It translates to CASTNRGLREELFF. The V gene is TRBV6-1, the J gene TRBJ2-2; tentative D call: TRBD2 (6 bases). Germline V gives CDR1 MNHNS, CDR2 SASEGT. The V end lost 7 bases, the J end lost 10 bases, and 19 bases lay between the germline ends. There are 14 residues in the CDR3.

This CDR3 is CASRAQATGEKLFF. CDR3 DNA: TGTGCCAGCAGAGCACAGGCAACCGGAGAAAAACTGTTTTTT. The J gene is TRBJ1-4, the V gene TRBV27; D possibly corresponds to TRBD1 (5 bases). CDR1 and CDR2 (germline): MNHEY, SMNVEV (reference sequence). CDR3 size: 14 residues. V was trimmed by 6 bases and J by 8 bases, leaving 16 bases between them.

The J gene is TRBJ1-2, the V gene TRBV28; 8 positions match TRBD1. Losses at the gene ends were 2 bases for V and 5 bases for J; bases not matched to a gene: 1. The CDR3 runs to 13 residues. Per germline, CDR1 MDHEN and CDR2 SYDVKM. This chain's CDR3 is CASSLNRGYGYTF. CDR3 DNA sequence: TGTGCCAGCAGTTTAAACAGGGGGTATGGCTACACCTTC.

CDR3 DNA: TGCGCCAGCAGCAGTGAGTTAGCGGGTACGCAGTATTTT. It is translated as CASSSELAGTQYF. The V call is TRBV5-1, the J call TRBJ2-3; 7 bases are a match to TRBD2. This CDR3 spans 13 amino acids. Germline-derived CDR1 and CDR2 are SGHRS and YFSETQ. The V and J ends lost 4 bases and 8 bases, in that order; junction bases with no gene match: 7.

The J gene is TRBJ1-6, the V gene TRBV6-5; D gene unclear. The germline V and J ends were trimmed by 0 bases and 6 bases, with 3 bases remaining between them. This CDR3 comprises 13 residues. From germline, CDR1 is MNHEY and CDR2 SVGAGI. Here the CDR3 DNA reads TGTGCCAGCAGTTACTCGAGTAATTCACCCCTCCACTTT. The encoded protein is CASSYSSNSPLHF.

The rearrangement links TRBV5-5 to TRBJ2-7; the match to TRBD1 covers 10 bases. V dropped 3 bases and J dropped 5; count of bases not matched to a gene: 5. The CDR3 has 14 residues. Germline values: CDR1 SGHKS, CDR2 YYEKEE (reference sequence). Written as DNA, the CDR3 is TGTGCCAGCAGCTCGGGACAGGGGATCAACGAGCAGTACTTC. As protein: CASSSGQGINEQYF. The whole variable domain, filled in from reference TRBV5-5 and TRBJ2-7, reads DAGVTQSPTHLIKTRGQQVTLRCSPISGHKSVSWYQQVLGQGPQFIFQYYEKEERGRGNFPDRFSARQFPNYSSELNVNALLLGDSALYLCASSSGQGINEQYFGPGTRLTVT.

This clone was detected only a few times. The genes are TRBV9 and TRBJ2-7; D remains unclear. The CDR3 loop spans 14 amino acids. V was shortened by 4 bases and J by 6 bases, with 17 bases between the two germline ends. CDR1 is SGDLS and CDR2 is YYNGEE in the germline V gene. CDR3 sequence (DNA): TGTGCCAGCAGCCCCGGCTCGACTGTCACCGAGCAGTACTTC. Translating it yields CASSPGSTVTEQYF.

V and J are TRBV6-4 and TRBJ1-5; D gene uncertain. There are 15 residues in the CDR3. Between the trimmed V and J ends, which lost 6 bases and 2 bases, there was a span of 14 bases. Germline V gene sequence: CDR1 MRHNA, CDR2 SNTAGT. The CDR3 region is CASRPNILGNQPQHF. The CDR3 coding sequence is TGTGCCAGCAGGCCTAATATACTGGGCAATCAGCCCCAGCATTTT.

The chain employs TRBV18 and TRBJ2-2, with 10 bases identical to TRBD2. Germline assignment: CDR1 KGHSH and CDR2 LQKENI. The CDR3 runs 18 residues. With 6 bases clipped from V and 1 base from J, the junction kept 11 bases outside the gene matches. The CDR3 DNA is TGTGCCAGCTCGAGTAGCGGGGGGACCACTTTGAACACCGGGGAGCTGTTTTTT. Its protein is CASSSSGGTTLNTGELFF.

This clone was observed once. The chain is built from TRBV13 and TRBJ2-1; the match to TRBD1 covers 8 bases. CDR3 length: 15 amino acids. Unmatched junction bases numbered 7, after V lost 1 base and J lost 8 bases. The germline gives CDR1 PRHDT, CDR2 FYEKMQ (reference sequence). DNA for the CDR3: TGTGCCAGCAGCTTAGTTGCAGGGGGCGCGGATGAGCAGTTCTTC. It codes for CASSLVAGGADEQFF.

The CDR3 region has the DNA TGTGCCAGCAGTGAAATGGTGACAGGGTTCTACGAGCAGTACTTC. It is translated as CASSEMVTGFYEQYF. The rearrangement uses TRBV6-1 and TRBJ2-7, with 7 bases aligning to TRBD1. CDR1 MNHNS and CDR2 SASEGT come from the germline V gene. The CDR3 loop spans 15 amino acids. The V and J ends lost 2 bases and 3 bases, in that order; junction bases with no gene match: 7.

CDR3 nucleotide sequence: TGTGCCAGCAGTGAATATGCGGGCAGACGAGACTATGGCTACACCTTC. Translation: CASSEYAGRRDYGYTF. The genes are TRBV2 and TRBJ1-2; D uncertain. The CDR3 length is 16 residues. The V gene lost 2 bases and the J gene lost 3 bases, with 16 bases spanning the gap. The germline V gene has CDR1 SNHLY and CDR2 FYNNEI.

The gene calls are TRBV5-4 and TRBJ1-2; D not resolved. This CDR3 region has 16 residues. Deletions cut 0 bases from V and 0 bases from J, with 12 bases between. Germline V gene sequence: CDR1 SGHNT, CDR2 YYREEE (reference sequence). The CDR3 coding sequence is TGTGCCAGCAGCTTGGAGTCAGGCCCAGCTAACTATGGCTACACCTTC. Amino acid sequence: CASSLESGPANYGYTF.